These 32 T cell receptor beta chains were sequenced from one sample in a study of blood T cell repertoires in COVID-19. Profiling relied on immunoSEQ multiplex PCR, and the TCRdb table lists in-frame clones only, not all of them. The table shows a few hundred thousand clones, with about nine tenths occurring only once. Sequenced: PBMCs or T cells enriched from blood (not recorded which). The origin of the receptors is a woman between 40 and 50 years old who had recovered from COVID-19.

This chain uses TRBV18 with TRBJ2-2; 9 bases map to TRBD2. The CDR3 has 17 residues. V lost 0 bases, J lost 1 base, and 3 bases stayed unmatched. Germline V gene lookup returns CDR1 KGHSH and CDR2 LQKENI. In nucleotides, the CDR3 is TGTGCCAGCTCACCACCTGGTAGCGGGGGGAACACCGGGGAGCTGTTTTTT. It is translated as CASSPPGSGGNTGELFF.

V is TRBV3-1 (or the pseudogene TRBV3-2) and J is TRBJ2-1; D unclear. CDR1 and CDR2 from the germline V gene are LGHDT and YNNKEL (reference sequence). V dropped 5 bases and J dropped 11 bases, with 19 bases sitting between them. The CDR3 has 14 residues. CDR3 loop: CASSERGKAPQQFF. The CDR3 DNA reads as TGTGCCAGCAGCGAAAGAGGTAAGGCCCCTCAGCAGTTCTTC.

V is TRBV5-1 and J is TRBJ1-4, with D unclear. This CDR3 spans 12 amino acids. Germline lookup yields CDR1 SGHRS and CDR2 YFSETQ. V was shortened by 5 bases and J by 8 bases, with 10 bases between the two germline ends. The CDR3 region is CASRRTGEKLFF. For the CDR3, the DNA is TGCGCCAGCAGACGGACGGGAGAAAAACTGTTTTTT.

J is TRBJ1-5 and V is TRBV19; TRBD1 is a possible D gene (6 bases). Germline V lookup: CDR1 LNHDA, CDR2 SQIVND (reference sequence). The CDR3 length is 16 residues. Trimming removed 3 bases at V and 0 bases at J, with 12 bases between. The CDR3 region is CASSIPGQFSNQPQHF. DNA of the CDR3: TGTGCCAGTAGTATTCCCGGACAGTTTAGCAATCAGCCCCAGCATTTT.

V usage is TRBV4-3 and J usage is TRBJ1-6; D possibly corresponds to TRBD1 (5 bases). Trimming took 0 bases from V and 10 from J, leaving 7 bases between them. The CDR3 totals 13 residues. CDR1 is LGHNA and CDR2 is YSLEER in the germline V gene. The CDR3 spells CASSQDQGSPLHF. As DNA, the CDR3 is TGCGCCAGCAGCCAAGATCAGGGATCACCCCTCCACTTT.

This sequence joins TRBV28 and TRBJ2-7, with 7 bases aligning to TRBD1. V lost 11 bases, J lost 3 bases, and 10 bases stayed unmatched. Looked up from germline, CDR1 is MDHEN and CDR2 is SYDVKM. The CDR3 runs 13 residues. In nucleotides, the CDR3 is TGTGCCGCAACAGGGGTCCCTAACTACGAGCAGTACTTC. Its translation: CAATGVPNYEQYF.

The chain couples TRBV6-5 to TRBJ2-2, with 10 bases aligning to TRBD2. V was pared by 6 bases and J by 3 bases, with 4 bases of the junction left unmatched. The germline CDR1 and CDR2 sequences are MNHEY and SVGAGI. This CDR3 contains 15 residues. The CDR3 sequence: CASSYSGGYTGELFF. The CDR3 DNA reads TGTGCCAGCAGCTATAGCGGGGGGTACACCGGGGAGCTGTTTTTT.

V gene TRBV30 combines with J gene TRBJ2-1, with D perhaps TRBD2 (6 bases). V was clipped by 4 bases and J by 6 bases, with 19 bases between them. This CDR3 comprises 15 residues. Germline V gene lookup returns CDR1 GTSNPN and CDR2 SVGIG (reference sequence). The CDR3 here is CAWNGGKHLSNEQFF. In nucleotides, the CDR3 is TGTGCCTGGAATGGCGGGAAACACCTTTCCAATGAGCAGTTCTTC. Full variable domain (rest looked up from reference TRBV30 and TRBJ2-1): SQTIHQWPATLVQPVGSPLSLECTVEGTSNPNLYWYRQAAGRGLQLLFYSVGIGQISSEVPQNLSASRPQDRQFILSSKKLLLSDSGFYLCAWNGGKHLSNEQFFGPGTRLTVL.

The rearrangement uses TRBV11-1 and TRBJ2-2; 9 bases map to TRBD1. Germline V gene data show CDR1 as SGHAT and CDR2 as FQDESV (reference sequence). The CDR3 covers 14 residues. The CDR3 DNA sequence: TGTGCAAGATGGGACAGGGAACGGACCGGGGAGCTGTTTTTT. Encoded protein: CARWDRERTGELFF.

The chain couples TRBV4-1 to TRBJ2-3, with 8 nucleotides matching TRBD1. Unmatched junction bases numbered 19, after V lost 0 bases and J lost 2 bases. This CDR3 comprises 21 residues. CDR1 is MGHRA, CDR2 YSYEKL, per germline. The CDR3 nucleotides are TGCGCCAGCAGCCAAGAGAGGGGCGGGACAGGCCTTTCCGCGGACACAGATACGCAGTATTTT. Amino acids: CASSQERGGTGLSADTDTQYF.

This clone was recorded only once. V is TRBV19 and J is TRBJ2-1, with TRBD2 matching over 13 bases. The CDR3 loop spans 15 amino acids. Germline trimming cut 10 bases from V and 3 bases from J; bases unmatched to any gene: 6. Germline V gene data show CDR1 as LNHDA and CDR2 as SQIVND (reference sequence). The CDR3 loop reads CATTGLAGLYNEQFF. The CDR3 DNA is TGTGCCACCACGGGACTAGCGGGACTCTACAATGAGCAGTTCTTC.

CDR3 sequence: CASSLVRSSYNSPLHF. CDR3 in DNA: TGTGCCAGCAGCTTAGTACGGAGCTCCTATAATTCACCCCTCCACTTT. This sequence joins TRBV7-2 and TRBJ1-6; D remains ambiguous. V lost 1 base and J lost 0, with 7 bases in between. Germline V gene sequence: CDR1 SGHTA, CDR2 FQGNSA. The CDR3 loop spans 16 amino acids.

This clone occurred once. The same CDR3 arises from other DNA sequences in this sample as well. The V call is TRBV24-1, the J call TRBJ2-7; D possibly corresponds to TRBD1 (6 bases). In germline, CDR1 is KGHDR, CDR2 SFDVKD. CDR3 length: 14 residues. The ends were cut back, 3 bases at V and 0 bases at J, with 8 bases in the middle. The CDR3 DNA sequence: TGTGCCACCAGTGATCCGGGACACTCCTACGAGCAGTACTTC. As protein: CATSDPGHSYEQYF.

V usage is TRBV3-1 (or the pseudogene TRBV3-2) and J usage is TRBJ2-5, with a tentative D call TRBD2 (5 bases). V was pared by 4 bases and J by 5 bases, with 20 bases between. The CDR3 loop spans 16 amino acids. Germline V gene sequence: CDR1 LGHDT, CDR2 YNNKEL (reference sequence). The CDR3 spells CASSPGIMRVRETQYF. In nucleotides, the CDR3 is TGTGCCAGCAGCCCGGGCATCATGAGGGTTAGGGAGACCCAGTACTTC.

CDR3 DNA sequence: TGCGCCAGCAGCTCGCAGGGTGCAACTAATGAAAAACTGTTTTTT. Translating gives CASSSQGATNEKLFF. V gene TRBV5-1 combines with J gene TRBJ1-4; perhaps TRBD1 as D (5 bases). The CDR3 runs to 15 residues. Germline loops: CDR1 SGHRS, CDR2 YFSETQ. V was clipped by 3 bases and J by 0 bases, with 9 bases between them.

V gene TRBV7-9 combines with J gene TRBJ1-4, with 7 nucleotides matching TRBD1. Germline V gene lookup returns CDR1 SEHNR and CDR2 FQNEAQ (reference sequence). V was clipped by 1 base and J by 7 bases; unmatched bases: 3. This CDR3 is built from 14 residues. The CDR3 loop is CASSLGQGVEKLFF. As DNA, the CDR3 is TGTGCCAGCAGCTTAGGGCAGGGGGTTGAAAAACTGTTTTTT. Full variable domain (missing parts from reference TRBV7-9 and TRBJ1-4): DTGVSQNPRHKITKRGQNVTFRCDPISEHNRLYWYRQTLGQGPEFLTYFQNEAQLEKSRLLSDRFSAERPKGSFSTLEIQRTEQGDSAMYLCASSLGQGVEKLFFGSGTQLSVL.

The chain couples TRBV10-1 to TRBJ2-1, with 9 bases identical to TRBD1. Germline CDR1 reads WNHNN; CDR2 reads SYGVQD (reference sequence). With 5 bases clipped from V and 6 bases from J, the junction kept 8 bases outside the gene matches. This CDR3 is built from 15 residues. The CDR3 loop reads CASSLGQGGTNEQFF. As DNA, the CDR3 is TGCGCCAGCAGTCTGGGACAGGGAGGGACCAATGAGCAGTTCTTC.

This clone came up a few times. This chain connects TRBV7-2 to TRBJ1-6; a weak D match, TRBD1 (6 bases). This CDR3 is 14 amino acids long. CDR1 and CDR2 (germline): SGHTA, FQGNSA. The germline V and J ends were trimmed by 5 bases and 6 bases, with 11 bases remaining between them. The CDR3 spells CASSPQGFNSPLHF. The CDR3 DNA follows: TGTGCCAGCAGCCCACAGGGCTTTAATTCACCCCTCCACTTT.

The genes are TRBV5-5 and TRBJ1-3; a weak D match, TRBD1 (5 bases). With 4 bases removed from V and 8 bases from J, the gap between germline ends came to 22 bases. CDR1 and CDR2 from the germline V gene are SGHKS and YYEKEE (reference sequence). The CDR3 has 16 amino acids. CDR3 in amino acids: CASSPLRAAGGDTIYF. CDR3 sequence (DNA): TGTGCCAGCAGCCCCCTGAGGGCGGCCGGGGGGGACACCATATATTTT.

The rearrangement joins TRBV7-9 to TRBJ2-3, with TRBD2 matching over 12 bases. This CDR3 is 20 amino acids long. CDR1 and CDR2 (germline): SEHNR, FQNEAQ (reference sequence). Trimming cost V 5 bases and J 4 bases; bases outside gene matches: 19. CDR3 sequence reads: CASSKTRVLLAGGDADTQYF. The CDR3 DNA is TGTGCCAGCAGCAAAACCCGGGTCCTACTAGCGGGAGGAGACGCAGATACGCAGTATTTT.

The rearrangement links TRBV30 to TRBJ2-2, with TRBD2 matching 7 bases. Per the germline V gene, CDR1 is GTSNPN and CDR2 is SVGIG (reference sequence). The CDR3 is made up of 16 amino acids. The J segment lost 0 bases and the V segment lost 5 bases, leaving 9 bases of the junction unmatched. Written as DNA, the CDR3 is TGTGCCTGGGCTGGGACCGGGAGGTCGAACACCGGGGAGCTGTTTTTT. It yields the protein CAWAGTGRSNTGELFF.

The V gene is TRBV28, the J gene TRBJ2-2; D might be TRBD2 (7 bases). This CDR3 spans 16 amino acids. V dropped 1 base and J dropped 6 bases, with 15 bases sitting between them. Looked up from germline, CDR1 is MDHEN and CDR2 is SYDVKM. For the CDR3, the DNA is TGTGCCAGCAGTTTATACGCGGGGGCCGCCGCCGGGGAGCTGTTTTTT. This codes for CASSLYAGAAAGELFF.

The J gene is TRBJ1-5, the V gene TRBV18, with D perhaps TRBD1 (5 bases). Per the germline V gene, CDR1 is KGHSH and CDR2 is LQKENI. This CDR3 contains 19 residues. Trimming stripped 3 bases from V and 5 bases from J, with 26 bases between. CDR3 DNA: TGTGCCAGCTCACCTTTGGGCCCCCAGTGGAGGGGAACGCATCAGCCCCAGCATTTT. Amino acid sequence: CASSPLGPQWRGTHQPQHF.

The CDR3 loop reads CASSTGQGANEQFF. CDR3 bases: TGTGCCAGTAGTACGGGACAGGGGGCGAATGAGCAGTTCTTC. The rearrangement uses TRBV19 and TRBJ2-1; 12 nucleotides match TRBD1. The CDR3 has 14 residues. The germline CDR1 and CDR2 sequences are LNHDA and SQIVND (reference sequence). V was pared by 4 bases and J by 7 bases, with 2 bases of the junction left unmatched. Drawing the rest from reference TRBV19 and TRBJ2-1, the complete variable domain is DGGITQSPKYLFRKEGQNVTLSCEQNLNHDAMYWYRQDPGQGLRLIYYSQIVNDFQKGDIAEGYSVSREKKESFPLTVTSAQKNPTAFYLCASSTGQGANEQFFGPGTRLTVL.

V and J are TRBV7-9 and TRBJ2-7; perhaps TRBD2 as D (6 bases). Trimming left V 5 bases short and J 4 bases short, with 12 bases between. CDR1 and CDR2 (germline): SEHNR, FQNEAQ (reference sequence). The CDR3 covers 13 residues. The DNA of the CDR3 is TGTGCCAGCAGCGGCGGGACTCTTTACGAGCAGTACTTC. Protein product: CASSGGTLYEQYF.

The chain couples TRBV25-1 to TRBJ1-4; D call uncertain. Per germline, CDR1 MGHDK and CDR2 SYGVNS. The CDR3 runs 14 residues. V was cut by 3 bases and J by 2 bases, with 7 bases left in between. CDR3 amino acids: CASSEGGTNEKLFF. Here the CDR3 DNA reads TGTGCCAGCAGTGAGGGCGGGACTAATGAAAAACTGTTTTTT.

The chain combines TRBV11-3 with TRBJ2-1; 13 bases line up with TRBD2. V lost 0 bases, J lost 9 bases, and 11 bases stayed unmatched. Looked up from germline, CDR1 is SGHNT and CDR2 is YENEEA. The CDR3 loop spans 18 amino acids. The DNA of the CDR3 is TGTGCCAGCAGCTTAGACGGATTTGGACTAGCGGGAGTTAGTGAGCAGTTCTTC. Protein: CASSLDGFGLAGVSEQFF.

The chain couples TRBV11-1 to TRBJ1-2; 7 nucleotides agree with TRBD1. Losses at the gene ends were 10 bases for V and 8 bases for J; bases not matched to a gene: 7. CDR1 and CDR2 (germline): SGHAT, FQDESV (reference sequence). The CDR3 covers 11 residues. The CDR3 DNA reads as TGTGCCATCCGCAGGGGGAGCGGCTACACCTTC. Translated: CAIRRGSGYTF.

This clone has a single count. The rearrangement joins TRBV7-3 to TRBJ2-7, with 9 bases aligning to TRBD1. This CDR3 has 15 residues. Trimming removed 3 bases from V and 4 bases from J; junction bases left unmatched: 7. The germline V gene encodes CDR1 SGHTA and CDR2 FQGTGA. CDR3 nucleotides: TGTGCCAGCAGCTTTTCCGGGACAGGGATGTACGAGCAGTACTTC. It encodes CASSFSGTGMYEQYF.

The chain is built from TRBV3-1 (or the pseudogene TRBV3-2) and TRBJ2-1; the D gene is possibly TRBD2 (5 bases). Germline assignment: CDR1 LGHDT and CDR2 YNNKEL (reference sequence). This CDR3 spans 15 amino acids. Trimming took off 2 bases at V and 2 bases at J, with 10 bases between the two ends. The CDR3 region is CASSQNDYPYNEQFF. The CDR3 bases are TGTGCCAGCAGCCAAAATGACTACCCCTACAATGAGCAGTTCTTC.

V gene TRBV19 combines with J gene TRBJ2-1; 9 nucleotides match TRBD1. The CDR3 covers 13 residues. Germline V gene sequence: CDR1 LNHDA, CDR2 SQIVND (reference sequence). J gave up 7 bases and V 7 bases, and 5 bases lay outside the gene matches. The CDR3, as DNA: TGTGCCAGTACCCCCGACAGGGGGAATGAGCAGTTCTTC. This sequence encodes CASTPDRGNEQFF. Based on the CDR3 plus reference TRBV19 and TRBJ2-1, the full variable domain is DGGITQSPKYLFRKEGQNVTLSCEQNLNHDAMYWYRQDPGQGLRLIYYSQIVNDFQKGDIAEGYSVSREKKESFPLTVTSAQKNPTAFYLCASTPDRGNEQFFGPGTRLTVL.

In its sample, this clone was seen a few times. The chain couples TRBV18 to TRBJ1-1, with 7 nucleotides matching TRBD1. The ends lost 5 bases at V and 3 bases at J; junction bases unmatched: 6. Germline V gene lookup returns CDR1 KGHSH and CDR2 LQKENI. This CDR3 has 14 amino acids. In DNA form, the CDR3 reads TGTGCCAGCTCAGCCACACAGGGGTACACTGAAGCTTTCTTT. Its protein is CASSATQGYTEAFF.